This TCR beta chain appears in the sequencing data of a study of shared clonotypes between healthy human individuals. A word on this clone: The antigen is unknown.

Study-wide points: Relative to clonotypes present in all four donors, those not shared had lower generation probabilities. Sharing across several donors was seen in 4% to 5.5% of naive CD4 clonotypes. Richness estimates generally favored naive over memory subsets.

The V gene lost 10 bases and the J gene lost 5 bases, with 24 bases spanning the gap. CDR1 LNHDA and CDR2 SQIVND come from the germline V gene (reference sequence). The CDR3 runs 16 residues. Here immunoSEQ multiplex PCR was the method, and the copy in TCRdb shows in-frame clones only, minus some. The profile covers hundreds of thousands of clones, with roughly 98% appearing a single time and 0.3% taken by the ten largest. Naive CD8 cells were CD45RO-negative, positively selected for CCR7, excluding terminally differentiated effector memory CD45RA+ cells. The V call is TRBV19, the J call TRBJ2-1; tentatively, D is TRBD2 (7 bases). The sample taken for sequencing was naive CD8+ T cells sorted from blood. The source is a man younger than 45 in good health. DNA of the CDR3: TGTGCCACTAGGGGGGGAGGGCCCTATCTCAACAATGAGCAGTTCTTC. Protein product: CATRGGGPYLNNEQFF.